The 27 T cell receptor beta chains below were found in one sample sequenced in a study of beta chain features in type 1 diabetes. The entirety of the isolated RNA underwent reverse transcription, so expressed TCRB transcripts were sequenced. The data were produced by immunoSEQ multiplex PCR, yet TCRdb's version contains in-frame clones alone and is incomplete. The sample has hundreds of thousands of clones, around 13% seen once. Sequencing input: naive CD4+ T cells from blood. The receptors were gathered from a man aged 18 to 30 in good health.

The chain uses TRBV5-8 and TRBJ1-5, with 7 bases that match TRBD1. The J segment lost 6 bases and the V segment lost 1 base, leaving 1 base of the junction unmatched. In germline, CDR1 is SGHTS, CDR2 YDEGEE. The CDR3 has 13 residues. CDR3 region: CASSLTGVQPQHF. CDR3 nucleotides: TGTGCCAGCAGCTTGACAGGGGTTCAGCCCCAGCATTTT.

This chain links TRBV7-8 with TRBJ1-5, with D possibly TRBD1 on 6 matching bases. The CDR3 extends over 15 amino acids. CDR1 and CDR2 from the germline V gene are SGHVS and FQNEAQ. V was cut by 5 bases and J by 6 bases, with 17 bases left in between. CDR3 residues: CASSHLGGGLQPQHF. CDR3 in DNA: TGTGCCAGCAGCCACTTGGGGGGGGGCCTTCAGCCCCAGCATTTT. Using reference TRBV7-8 and TRBJ1-5 for the parts outside the CDR3, the full variable domain is GAGVSQSPRYKVAKRGQDVALRCDPISGHVSLFWYQQALGQGPEFLTYFQNEAQLDKSGLPSDRFFAERPEGSVSTLKIQRTQQEDSAVYLCASSHLGGGLQPQHFGDGTRLSIL.

This clone was picked up a small number of times. V gene TRBV7-8 combines with J gene TRBJ2-7; a possible D gene is TRBD2 (6 bases). The V and J ends lost 1 base and 0 bases respectively, with 7 bases between them. From germline, CDR1 is SGHVS and CDR2 FQNEAQ. The CDR3 consists of 14 residues. The CDR3 here is CASSLGGASYEQYF. The CDR3 DNA reads as TGTGCCAGCAGCTTAGGCGGGGCCTCCTACGAGCAGTACTTC.

As regards this clone: One junction end disagrees with the germline gene, perhaps due to a read error. The CDR3 DNA is TGTGCTAGCAGCCGCTTAGCGGGAGAAACAGAGACCCAGTACTTC. This encodes CASSRLAGETETQYF. The chain is built from TRBV7-7 and TRBJ2-5, with 9 bases lining up with TRBD2. The CDR3 runs 15 residues. Germline values: CDR1 SSHAT, CDR2 FNYEAQ (reference sequence).

This clone was picked up a small number of times. V and J are TRBV5-6 and TRBJ2-1; TRBD2 is a possible D gene (5 bases). CDR1 is SGHDT, CDR2 YYEEEE, per germline. Trimming cost V 3 bases and J 3 bases, with 13 bases left between them. The CDR3 has 15 amino acids. CDR3 DNA: TGTGCCAGCAGCTCCCTTAGCGAGTTCTACAATGAGCAGTTCTTC. This translates into CASSSLSEFYNEQFF.

This clone was recorded a few times. The V call is TRBV7-3, the J call TRBJ2-1; 14 bases agree with TRBD2. This CDR3 has 15 residues. J lost 7 bases, V lost 5 bases, and 4 bases had no gene match. Germline V lookup: CDR1 SGHTA, CDR2 FQGTGA. The CDR3 nucleotides read TGTGCCAGCAGCCCGGGACTAGCGGGGGTAAATGAGCAGTTCTTC. It translates to CASSPGLAGVNEQFF.

This clone has only a few counts. The genes are TRBV28 and TRBJ2-5, with TRBD2 identical over 7 bases. CDR3 length equals 13 residues. Germline V gene sequence: CDR1 MDHEN, CDR2 SYDVKM. V shed 6 bases, J shed 4 bases, and the junction held 5 bases outside the gene matches. The CDR3 here is CASSGAGTETQYF. Here the CDR3 DNA reads TGTGCCAGCAGCGGAGCGGGGACAGAGACCCAGTACTTC.

The chain recombines TRBV28 with TRBJ2-7, with TRBD2 as a possible D gene (5 bases). Trimming cost V 6 bases and J 5 bases, with 11 bases left between them. This CDR3 spans 12 amino acids. Germline V gene sequence: CDR1 MDHEN, CDR2 SYDVKM. CDR3 residues: CASRRPGNEQYF. CDR3 DNA sequence: TGTGCCAGCAGGCGCCCGGGAAACGAGCAGTACTTC.

This clone was counted a few times. The V gene is TRBV19, the J gene TRBJ1-1; D is perhaps TRBD1 (5 bases). This CDR3 region has 14 residues. V lost 5 bases to trimming and J lost 2 bases, with 12 bases between them. Germline V gene lookup returns CDR1 LNHDA and CDR2 SQIVND (reference sequence). The CDR3 DNA is TGTGCCAGTAGTGTCGCGGGGCCTAACACTGAAGCTTTCTTT. It yields the protein CASSVAGPNTEAFF.

This clone was detected only a few times. This rearrangement joins TRBV7-2 to TRBJ1-2, with 10 bases lining up with TRBD1. Germline V gene data show CDR1 as SGHTA and CDR2 as FQGNSA. The length of the CDR3 is 17 residues. V gave up 0 bases and J gave up 2 bases; unmatched junction bases: 6. The chain's CDR3 is CASSLATGGSWNYGYTF. The DNA for the CDR3 is TGTGCCAGCAGCTTAGCGACAGGGGGCTCGTGGAACTATGGCTACACCTTC. The complete variable domain, with remaining parts taken from reference TRBV7-2 and TRBJ1-2, reads GAGVSQSPSNKVTEKGKDVELRCDPISGHTALYWYRQSLGQGLEFLIYFQGNSAPDKSGLPSDRFSAERTGGSVSTLTIQRTQQEDSAVYLCASSLATGGSWNYGYTFGSGTRLTVV.

J is TRBJ2-1 and V is TRBV9, with a weak D call TRBD1 (5 bases). Germline-derived CDR1 and CDR2 are SGDLS and YYNGEE. V was trimmed by 2 bases and J by 6 bases, leaving 9 bases between them. The CDR3 consists of 13 residues. CDR3 loop: CASSVRQFNEQFF. CDR3 DNA sequence: TGTGCCAGCAGCGTCCGACAGTTCAATGAGCAGTTCTTC.

The chain combines TRBV15 with TRBJ1-5, with TRBD1 matching 7 bases. Losses at the gene ends were 0 bases for V and 9 bases for J; bases not matched to a gene: 8. Germline V gene sequence: CDR1 LNHNV, CDR2 YYDKDF (reference sequence). The CDR3 sequence is 15 residues long. The CDR3, as DNA: TGTGCCACCAGCAGAGACCGCGACAGGGCCCTGCCCCAGCATTTT. Residues: CATSRDRDRALPQHF.

CDR3 amino acids: CASSQDSARNNEQFF. CDR3 nucleotide sequence: TGTGCCAGCAGCCAAGATTCAGCGCGGAACAATGAGCAGTTCTTC. The chain joins TRBV14 to TRBJ2-1; D unresolved. V was clipped by 0 bases and J by 5 bases, with 11 bases between them. This CDR3 is 15 amino acids long. Looked up from germline, CDR1 is SGHDN and CDR2 is FVKESK. The full variable domain, its missing parts supplied by reference TRBV14 and TRBJ2-1, is EAGVTQFPSHSVIEKGQTVTLRCDPISGHDNLYWYRRVMGKEIKFLLHFVKESKQDESGMPNNRFLAERTGGTYSTLKVQPAELEDSGVYFCASSQDSARNNEQFFGPGTRLTVL.

This clone was observed a handful of times. V usage is TRBV7-3 and J usage is TRBJ2-3; 14 bases are a match to TRBD2. V lost 5 bases to trimming and J lost 2 bases; unmatched junction nucleotides: 6. CDR3 length: 17 residues. The V gene's germline CDR1 is SGHTA and CDR2 FQGTGA. The CDR3 region is CASSPGLAGVITDTQYF. For the CDR3, the DNA is TGTGCCAGCAGCCCGGGACTAGCGGGGGTAATCACAGATACGCAGTATTTT.

This clone was seen only a few times. The gene calls are TRBV28 and TRBJ1-2; D remains unclear. This CDR3 spans 12 amino acids. The germline CDR1 and CDR2 sequences are MDHEN and SYDVKM. V was cut by 10 bases and J by 4 bases, with 13 bases left in between. The CDR3 region is CATAEPGYGYTF. DNA of the CDR3: TGTGCCACCGCCGAGCCAGGCTATGGCTACACCTTC.

V usage is TRBV4-3 and J usage is TRBJ1-2; 8 nucleotides line up with TRBD1. This CDR3 has 14 amino acids. Losses at the gene ends were 3 bases for V and 7 bases for J; bases not matched to a gene: 7. Germline loops: CDR1 LGHNA, CDR2 YSLEER. CDR3 sequence (DNA): TGCGCCAGCAGCCAGGAAACAGGGGGTGGTGGCTACACCTTC. This sequence encodes CASSQETGGGGYTF.

This clone has a handful of counts. The gene calls are TRBV5-1 and TRBJ2-3; no definite D call. This CDR3 contains 15 residues. The V end lost 0 bases, the J end lost 0 bases, and 8 bases lay between the germline ends. Germline V gene sequence: CDR1 SGHRS, CDR2 YFSETQ. In DNA, the CDR3 is TGCGCCAGCAGCTTGGCCCTGTCTAGCACAGATACGCAGTATTTT. It translates to CASSLALSSTDTQYF.

This clone came up a few times. The chain joins TRBV28 to TRBJ2-3; TRBD2 agrees at 14 bases. The CDR3 has 17 amino acids. Germline values: CDR1 MDHEN, CDR2 SYDVKM. V trimming: 5 bases; J trimming: 5 bases; junction bases outside the gene matches: 9. CDR3 coding DNA: TGTGCCAGCAGTCTCCTAAGACTAGCGGGAGGGGTAGATACGCAGTATTTT. It yields the protein CASSLLRLAGGVDTQYF.

This clone came up a few times. The chain uses TRBV25-1 and TRBJ1-1; a weak D match, TRBD1 (6 bases). The germline V gene encodes CDR1 MGHDK and CDR2 SYGVNS. Deletions cut 4 bases from V and 5 bases from J, with 11 bases between. This CDR3 has 13 amino acids. CDR3 coding DNA: TGTGCCAGCAGTGTCGTAGGGACAACTGAAGCTTTCTTT. It encodes CASSVVGTTEAFF.

The J gene is TRBJ2-2, the V gene TRBV2; D is ambiguous. V lost 6 bases, J lost 8 bases, and 4 bases lay in between. Germline assignment: CDR1 SNHLY and CDR2 FYNNEI. CDR3 size: 10 residues. CDR3: CASSVGELFF. The CDR3, as DNA: TGTGCCAGCAGCGTTGGGGAGCTGTTTTTT.

This sequence joins TRBV7-2 and TRBJ2-5; D possibly corresponds to TRBD2 (7 bases). V lost 5 bases and J lost 5, with 15 bases in between. The CDR3 has 14 residues. Germline CDR1 reads SGHTA; CDR2 reads FQGNSA. CDR3 sequence reads: CASSSPGGWETQYF. DNA of the CDR3: TGTGCCAGCAGCAGTCCGGGGGGCTGGGAGACCCAGTACTTC.

The chain couples TRBV19 to TRBJ2-7; TRBD1 is a possible D gene (7 bases). The CDR3 contains 15 residues. From germline, CDR1 is LNHDA and CDR2 SQIVND (reference sequence). V was clipped by 6 bases and J by 4 bases, with 19 bases between them. The CDR3 spells CASSRDRDLGYEQYF. The DNA for the CDR3 is TGTGCCAGTAGCCGAGACAGGGACTTGGGATACGAGCAGTACTTC. Drawing the rest from reference TRBV19 and TRBJ2-7, the complete variable domain is DGGITQSPKYLFRKEGQNVTLSCEQNLNHDAMYWYRQDPGQGLRLIYYSQIVNDFQKGDIAEGYSVSREKKESFPLTVTSAQKNPTAFYLCASSRDRDLGYEQYFGPGTRLTVT.

A few counts support this clone. The chain carries TRBV30 and TRBJ1-2; TRBD1 agrees at 7 bases. V gave up 2 bases and J gave up 2 bases; unmatched junction bases: 2. There are 13 residues in the CDR3. Germline values: CDR1 GTSNPN, CDR2 SVGIG (reference sequence). In DNA form, the CDR3 reads TGTGCCTGGAGTCGAGGGGGCAACTATGGCTACACCTTC. This encodes CAWSRGGNYGYTF.

The chain employs TRBV29-1 and TRBJ2-3, with 9 positions matching TRBD1. Germline-derived CDR1 and CDR2 are SQVTM and ANQGSEA. This CDR3 is built from 14 residues. The V gene end was trimmed by 7 bases and the J gene end by 4 bases; junction bases not matched to a gene: 9. The CDR3 loop reads CSGGPRTGADTQYF. As DNA, the CDR3 is TGCAGCGGGGGACCCCGGACAGGGGCAGATACGCAGTATTTT.

The J gene is TRBJ2-7, the V gene TRBV5-6; D might be TRBD2 (6 bases). Looked up from germline, CDR1 is SGHDT and CDR2 is YYEEEE. V was shortened by 2 bases and J by 5 bases, with 17 bases between the two germline ends. This CDR3 is 15 amino acids long. The CDR3 DNA reads TGTGCCAGCAGCTTTTTGCGGGAATTCTTCAACGAGCAGTACTTC. Its protein is CASSFLREFFNEQYF.

V is TRBV7-2 and J is TRBJ2-5; D gene unclear. The V end lost 1 base, the J end lost 2 bases, and 14 bases lay between the germline ends. Germline values: CDR1 SGHTA, CDR2 FQGNSA. The CDR3 covers 16 residues. CDR3 nucleotides: TGTGCCAGCAGCTTAGGAGTGACAAGGTATCAAGAGACCCAGTACTTC. Protein sequence: CASSLGVTRYQETQYF.

This clone was seen only a few times. V and J are TRBV28 and TRBJ1-1; tentative D call: TRBD1 (6 bases). The CDR3 has 14 residues. Per the germline V gene, CDR1 is MDHEN and CDR2 is SYDVKM. Trimming left V 4 bases short and J 3 bases short, with 12 bases between. CDR3 in DNA: TGTGCCAGCAGTTCTCATGGGACATACACTGAAGCTTTCTTT. Translating gives CASSSHGTYTEAFF. Full variable domain (remainder filled in from reference TRBV28 and TRBJ1-1): DVKVTQSSRYLVKRTGEKVFLECVQDMDHENMFWYRQDPGLGLRLIYFSYDVKMKEKGDIPEGYSVSREKKERFSLILESASTNQTSMYLCASSSHGTYTEAFFGQGTRLTVV.